Listed below are T cell receptor beta chains from one sample, sequenced in a study of blood T cell repertoires in COVID-19. This table comes from immunoSEQ multiplex PCR, and its TCRdb copy is limited to in-frame clones, with some not included. Of more than 150,000 clones listed, around 87% are singletons. Material for sequencing was peripheral blood. The source is a man between 40 and 49 years old with active or convalescent COVID-19. Both conserved end residues are trimmed from each CDR3. The order of the fields is D gene, J gene, V gene, CDR3 protein. The D gene is left open where the match is weak.

d_call: TRBD1; j_call: TRBJ1-2; v_call: TRBV18; cdr3_aa: ASSPKNGQGVGYT
d_call: TRBD1; j_call: TRBJ1-2; v_call: TRBV5-1; cdr3_aa: ASGPGQGAYGYT
d_call: -; j_call: TRBJ1-2; v_call: TRBV25-1; cdr3_aa: ASSPDGLYGYT
d_call: -; j_call: TRBJ1-2; v_call: TRBV19; cdr3_aa: ASRPTRGSLYGYGYT
d_call: -; j_call: TRBJ2-7; v_call: TRBV2; cdr3_aa: ASSTDRSQY
d_call: -; j_call: TRBJ2-2; v_call: TRBV27; cdr3_aa: ASGGLSGELF
d_call: -; j_call: TRBJ2-1; v_call: TRBV19; cdr3_aa: ASTSWRNEQF
d_call: TRBD1; j_call: TRBJ1-1; v_call: TRBV2; cdr3_aa: ASSLRRDRGRGNTEAF
d_call: -; j_call: TRBJ1-1; v_call: TRBV29-1; cdr3_aa: SVQIQGSTEAF
d_call: TRBD2; j_call: TRBJ2-3; v_call: TRBV5-1; cdr3_aa: ASSLATLAVSPDTQY
d_call: -; j_call: TRBJ1-2; v_call: TRBV19; cdr3_aa: ASSSNDIAAYSYGYT
d_call: -; j_call: TRBJ1-5; v_call: TRBV19; cdr3_aa: ASSRQGGTNQPQH
d_call: TRBD1; j_call: TRBJ1-5; v_call: TRBV6-5; cdr3_aa: ASSAGQGILQPQH
d_call: -; j_call: TRBJ1-1; v_call: TRBV29-1; cdr3_aa: SVGTLRRGTEAF
d_call: TRBD1; j_call: TRBJ1-1; v_call: TRBV27; cdr3_aa: ASSSSQGIVEAF
d_call: -; j_call: TRBJ1-2; v_call: TRBV6-6; cdr3_aa: ASSYSSGFGYGYT
d_call: -; j_call: TRBJ2-1; v_call: TRBV5-1; cdr3_aa: ASSVNRVSYNEQF
d_call: -; j_call: TRBJ1-5; v_call: TRBV28; cdr3_aa: ASSFRGSRDQPQH
d_call: -; j_call: TRBJ2-1; v_call: TRBV7-2; cdr3_aa: ASSLIGTYNEQF
d_call: TRBD1; j_call: TRBJ1-5; v_call: TRBV5-8; cdr3_aa: ASSVSGTGMGLAQH
d_call: -; j_call: TRBJ1-3; v_call: TRBV6-1; cdr3_aa: ASSEDSGTGNTIY